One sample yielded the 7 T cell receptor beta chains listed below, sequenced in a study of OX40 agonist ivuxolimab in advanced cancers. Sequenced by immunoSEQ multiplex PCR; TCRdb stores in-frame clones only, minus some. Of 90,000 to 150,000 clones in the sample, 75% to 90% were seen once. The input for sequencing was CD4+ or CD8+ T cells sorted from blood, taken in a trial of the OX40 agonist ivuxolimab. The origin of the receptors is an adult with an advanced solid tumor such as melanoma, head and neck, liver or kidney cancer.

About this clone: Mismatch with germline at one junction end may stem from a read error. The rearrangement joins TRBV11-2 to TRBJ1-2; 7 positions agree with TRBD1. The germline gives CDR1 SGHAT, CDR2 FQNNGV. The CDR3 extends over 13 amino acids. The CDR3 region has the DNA TGTGCCAGCAGCCTATCCTCAGGGGGTAGTCGGTACTTC. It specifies CASSLSSGGSRYF.

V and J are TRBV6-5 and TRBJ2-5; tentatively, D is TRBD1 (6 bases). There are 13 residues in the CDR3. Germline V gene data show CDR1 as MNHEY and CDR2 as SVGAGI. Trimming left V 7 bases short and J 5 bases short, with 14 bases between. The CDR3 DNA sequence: TGTGCCAGCAAACCCTACAGGGTTGAGACCCAGTACTTC. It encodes CASKPYRVETQYF.

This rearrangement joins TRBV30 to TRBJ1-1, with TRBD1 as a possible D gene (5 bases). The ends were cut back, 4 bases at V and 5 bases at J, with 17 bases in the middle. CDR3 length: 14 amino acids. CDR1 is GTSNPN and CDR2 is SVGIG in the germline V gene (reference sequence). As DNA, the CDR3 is TGTGCCTGGACCATCAGGGAGTTTCTTACTGAAGCTTTCTTT. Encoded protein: CAWTIREFLTEAFF.

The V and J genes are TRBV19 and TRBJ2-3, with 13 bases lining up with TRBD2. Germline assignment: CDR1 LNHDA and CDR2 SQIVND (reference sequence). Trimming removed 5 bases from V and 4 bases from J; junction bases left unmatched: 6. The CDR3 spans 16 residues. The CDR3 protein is CASSHGLAGDADTQYF. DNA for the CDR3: TGTGCCAGTAGTCATGGACTAGCGGGGGATGCAGATACGCAGTATTTT.

The CDR3 bases are TGTGCCAGTACCCTCGACAAGAATCAGCCCCAGCATTTT. It specifies CASTLDKNQPQHF. V is TRBV19 and J is TRBJ1-5; D is ambiguous. Germline V CDR1 and CDR2: LNHDA, SQIVND (reference sequence). V was shortened by 7 bases and J by 4 bases, with 11 bases between the two germline ends. This CDR3 contains 13 residues. The entire variable domain, with the rest obtained from reference TRBV19 and TRBJ1-5, is as follows: DGGITQSPKYLFRKEGQNVTLSCEQNLNHDAMYWYRQDPGQGLRLIYYSQIVNDFQKGDIAEGYSVSREKKESFPLTVTSAQKNPTAFYLCASTLDKNQPQHFGDGTRLSIL.

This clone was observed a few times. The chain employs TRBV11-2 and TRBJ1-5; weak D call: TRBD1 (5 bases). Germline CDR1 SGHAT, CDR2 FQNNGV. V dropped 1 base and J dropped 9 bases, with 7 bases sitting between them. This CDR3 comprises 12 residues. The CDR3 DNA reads TGTGCCAGCAGCTTAGGGGGGAGGCCCCAGCATTTT. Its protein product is CASSLGGRPQHF.

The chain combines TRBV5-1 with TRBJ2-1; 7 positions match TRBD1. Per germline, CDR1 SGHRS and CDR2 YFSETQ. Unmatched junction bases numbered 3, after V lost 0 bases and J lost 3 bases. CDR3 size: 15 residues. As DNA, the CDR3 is TGCGCCAGCAGCTTGGTGGGACAGCTCTACAATGAGCAGTTCTTC. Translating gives CASSLVGQLYNEQFF.